Shown below are 16 T cell receptor beta chains from a single sample sequenced in a study of control samples from healthy donors and cancer patients. Using immunoSEQ multiplex PCR, the repertoire was profiled, and TCRdb retains in-frame clones only, with some absent. This sample has 110,000 to 150,000 clones, with around nine tenths found just once. Sequenced sample: blood. The receptors stem from a young man in good health.

The V call is TRBV6-2 or TRBV6-3, the J call TRBJ2-5; D is uncertain. Trimming took 1 base from V and 5 from J, leaving 2 bases between them. There are 11 residues in the CDR3. Germline V gene lookup returns CDR1 MNHEY and CDR2 SVGEGT. CDR3 DNA: TGTGCCAGCAGTTACTTCGAGACCCAGTACTTC. It codes for CASSYFETQYF.

The chain links TRBV28 to TRBJ1-2; 11 bases match TRBD1. The CDR3 is 17 amino acids. CDR1 and CDR2 from the germline V gene are MDHEN and SYDVKM. V lost 2 bases and J lost 4; bases outside the gene matches: 9. CDR3 nucleotide sequence: TGTGCCAGCAGTTTACAACCTGGGACAGGGGGAGGCTATGGCTACACCTTC. This gives the protein CASSLQPGTGGGYGYTF.

This chain links TRBV24-1 with TRBJ1-3, with D unclear. The CDR3 runs to 15 residues. The V and J ends lost 8 bases and 2 bases respectively, with 15 bases between them. Germline lookup yields CDR1 KGHDR and CDR2 SFDVKD. The CDR3 sequence: CATTALGMTGNTIYF. The CDR3 DNA follows: TGTGCCACCACCGCTTTGGGGATGACTGGAAACACCATATATTTT.

This clone has a single count. This sequence joins TRBV20-1 and TRBJ2-7; 8 bases are shared with TRBD1. This CDR3 has 11 amino acids. Germline-derived CDR1 and CDR2 are DFQATT and SNEGSKA (reference sequence). The trim removed 6 bases at V and 9 bases at J, leaving 7 bases unmatched. The CDR3 region has the DNA TGCAGTGCATCGGACAGGGCGGGGCAGTACTTC. This encodes CSASDRAGQYF.

V is TRBV4-2 and J is TRBJ1-3; D unresolved. Germline lookup yields CDR1 LGHNA and CDR2 YNFKEQ. The V end lost 1 base, the J end lost 2 bases, and 6 bases lay between the germline ends. The CDR3 covers 14 residues. DNA for the CDR3: TGTGCCAGCAGCCAAGGGTTAACTGGAAACACCATATATTTT. Its protein is CASSQGLTGNTIYF.

J is TRBJ2-1 and V is TRBV10-3; the D gene is possibly TRBD2 (5 bases). The germline CDR1 and CDR2 sequences are ENHRY and SYGVKD. The CDR3 sequence is 16 residues long. Trimming removed 0 bases from V and 2 bases from J, with 11 bases in between. The CDR3 DNA sequence: TGTGCCATCAGTGAGTCGATAGCGCCTCCCTACAATGAGCAGTTCTTC. It yields the protein CAISESIAPPYNEQFF.

DNA for the CDR3: TGTGCCAGCAGCTTCGGATCCCGCTATGGCTACACCTTC. Encoded protein: CASSFGSRYGYTF. This rearrangement joins TRBV5-6 to TRBJ1-2; D is unclear. There are 13 residues in the CDR3. V was clipped by 2 bases and J by 4 bases, with 9 bases between them. The germline V gene has CDR1 SGHDT and CDR2 YYEEEE. Supplemented by reference TRBV5-6 and TRBJ1-2, the full variable domain reads DAGVTQSPTHLIKTRGQQVTLRCSPKSGHDTVSWYQQALGQGPQFIFQYYEEEERQRGNFPDRFSGHQFPNYSSELNVNALLLGDSALYLCASSFGSRYGYTFGSGTRLTVV.

This clone turned up a few times. The gene calls are TRBV7-9 and TRBJ2-3; tentatively, D is TRBD1 or TRBD2 (6 bases each). V was pared by 5 bases and J by 3 bases, with 12 bases between. Germline lookup yields CDR1 SEHNR and CDR2 FQNEAQ (reference sequence). The CDR3 sequence is 14 residues long. The CDR3 sequence: CASSPRGQTDTQYF. As DNA, the CDR3 is TGTGCCAGCAGCCCCCGGGGGCAGACAGATACGCAGTATTTT.

The rearrangement uses TRBV12-3 or TRBV12-4 and TRBJ1-5; no clear D. The CDR3 is 13 amino acids. The germline V and J ends were trimmed by 6 bases and 2 bases, with 8 bases remaining between them. The CDR3 reads CASRPRGNQPQHF. CDR3 bases: TGTGCCAGCAGACCTCGGGGCAATCAGCCCCAGCATTTT.

The chain couples TRBV5-1 to TRBJ1-2; 10 bases match TRBD1. There are 15 residues in the CDR3. The V and J ends lost 2 bases and 4 bases, in that order; junction bases with no gene match: 5. Germline CDR1 reads SGHRS; CDR2 reads YFSETQ. CDR3 nucleotide sequence: TGCGCCAGCAGCTTCGACAGGGGGCAAAGCTATGGCTACACCTTC. It yields the protein CASSFDRGQSYGYTF.

This clone has only a few counts. This chain links TRBV9 with TRBJ2-5; 13 nucleotides align to TRBD2. Germline lookup yields CDR1 SGDLS and CDR2 YYNGEE. This CDR3 has 17 amino acids. V lost 0 bases to trimming and J lost 4 bases; unmatched junction nucleotides: 6. This CDR3 reads CASSVAPTSGGTETQYF. DNA of the CDR3: TGTGCCAGCAGCGTAGCTCCGACTAGCGGGGGGACAGAGACCCAGTACTTC.

The gene calls are TRBV7-9 and TRBJ2-3; a weak D match, TRBD1 (5 bases). The CDR3 sequence is 14 residues long. Germline-derived CDR1 and CDR2 are SEHNR and FQNEAQ (reference sequence). V dropped 3 bases and J dropped 6 bases, with 13 bases sitting between them. CDR3 residues: CASSFRVHDDTQYF. The CDR3 coding sequence is TGTGCCAGCAGCTTCAGGGTTCACGACGATACGCAGTATTTT.

This chain joins TRBV24-1 and TRBJ2-7; 10 bases are a match to TRBD1. The CDR3 loop spans 12 amino acids. V trimming: 9 bases; J trimming: 6 bases; junction bases outside the gene matches: 4. Germline CDR1 reads KGHDR; CDR2 reads SFDVKD. CDR3 loop: CATGQGEGEQYF. The CDR3 DNA reads as TGTGCCACCGGACAGGGGGAAGGCGAGCAGTACTTC.

The V and J genes are TRBV6-5 and TRBJ1-1; 11 bases are shared with TRBD1. The junction had 7 bases not matched to a gene; V was cut back by 5 bases and J by 5 bases. CDR3 size: 15 residues. Germline CDR1 MNHEY, CDR2 SVGAGI. CDR3 bases: TGTGCCAGCAGTCCGGACAGGGGGCGCCCGACTGAAGCTTTCTTT. Translated: CASSPDRGRPTEAFF.

The V and J genes are TRBV19 and TRBJ2-1, with TRBD2 matching over 10 bases. This CDR3 has 14 residues. J gave up 4 bases and V 9 bases, and 6 bases lay outside the gene matches. CDR1 and CDR2 from the germline V gene are LNHDA and SQIVND (reference sequence). The chain's CDR3 is CASTTSGPYNEQFF. In DNA, the CDR3 is TGTGCCAGCACGACTAGCGGGCCGTACAATGAGCAGTTCTTC. Full variable domain (missing parts from reference TRBV19 and TRBJ2-1): DGGITQSPKYLFRKEGQNVTLSCEQNLNHDAMYWYRQDPGQGLRLIYYSQIVNDFQKGDIAEGYSVSREKKESFPLTVTSAQKNPTAFYLCASTTSGPYNEQFFGPGTRLTVL.

This chain links TRBV5-1 with TRBJ2-7, with TRBD2 identical over 14 bases. V lost 5 bases to trimming and J lost 4 bases; unmatched junction nucleotides: 5. Looked up from germline, CDR1 is SGHRS and CDR2 is YFSETQ. The CDR3 totals 15 residues. In nucleotides, the CDR3 is TGCGCCAGCAGGGCCGGGACTAGCGGGAGTTACGAGCAGTACTTC. Amino acids: CASRAGTSGSYEQYF.